This T cell receptor (beta chain) was recorded in a study of cytomegalovirus exposure and HLA in healthy donors. Sequencing used immunoSEQ multiplex PCR; TCRdb keeps in-frame clones, though not all of them. The repertoire holds about 280,000 clones, 65% to 90% seen once, with roughly 1% in the top ten. Losses at the gene ends were 3 bases for V and 5 bases for J; bases not matched to a gene: 2. Germline CDR1 is SGHDT and CDR2 is YYEEEE. The CDR3 contains 14 residues. This clone was counted between two and nine times. The chain couples TRBV5-6 to TRBJ1-5; 10 bases align to TRBD1. The specimen was PBMCs. This receptor was taken from a woman in her late teens or twenties in good health and CMV-seronegative. CDR3 DNA sequence: TGTGCCAGCAGCTGGGGGACAGGGGATCAGCCCCAGCATTTT. It translates to CASSWGTGDQPQHF.